A single sample gave rise to the 15 T cell receptor beta chains below, sequenced in a study of identical twins. MiXCR, run by TCRdb on the 5' RACE reads, gives a single entry per CDR3 protein. The repertoire consists of hundreds of thousands of distinct CDR3 sequences, with 8.6% occurring once and the leading ten covering roughly 0.9%. The same data also contributed to another study, on yellow fever vaccine responses in identical twins.

Sequences were obtained from PBMCs. The receptors here all came from a woman younger than 30 in good health.

This clonotype was found many times. CDR3 residues: CASSQDSGRDYGYTF. The CDR3 DNA sequence: TGCGCCAGCAGCCAAGATAGTGGCAGGGACTATGGCTACACCTTC. V is TRBV4-3 and J is TRBJ1-2, with a weak D call TRBD1 (5 bases). The CDR3 length is 15 residues. Trimming left V 0 bases short and J 3 bases short, with 11 bases between. Germline loops: CDR1 LGHNA, CDR2 YSLEER.

The CDR3 DNA reads as TGCAGTGCTAGAGATTGGAGCGAGCGGGAGTGGGGAGAGCAGTACTTC. Protein product: CSARDWSEREWGEQYF. The chain links TRBV20-1 to TRBJ2-7; 8 nucleotides line up with TRBD2. CDR1 and CDR2 (germline): DFQATT, SNEGSKA (reference sequence). After removal of 0 bases from V and 7 bases from J, the junction contained 14 bases not matched to a gene. This CDR3 is built from 16 residues.

The chain joins TRBV15 to TRBJ1-1; D uncertain. The CDR3 contains 16 residues. The germline gives CDR1 LNHNV, CDR2 YYDKDF (reference sequence). V shed 1 base and J shed 6 bases, with 18 bases lying between them. CDR3 region: CATSRVGLGWAPEAFF. The CDR3 nucleotides read TGTGCCACCAGCAGAGTTGGGCTGGGATGGGCCCCTGAAGCTTTCTTT.

This chain connects TRBV15 to TRBJ2-3; weak D call: TRBD2 (6 bases). The length of the CDR3 is 16 residues. Germline values: CDR1 LNHNV, CDR2 YYDKDF (reference sequence). V lost 1 base and J 0 bases, leaving 11 bases between the germline ends. The CDR3 nucleotides read TGTGCCACCAGCAGAGCGGGGGATTCTAGCACAGATACGCAGTATTTT. As protein: CATSRAGDSSTDTQYF.

In this sample, this clonotype turned up many times. V is TRBV28 and J is TRBJ2-1; TRBD2 might be the D (5 bases). Germline lookup yields CDR1 MDHEN and CDR2 SYDVKM. Between the trimmed V and J ends, which lost 6 bases and 0 bases, there was a span of 12 bases. The CDR3 is 15 amino acids. CDR3 sequence (DNA): TGTGCCAGCAGCCCGACGGGAAGCTCCTACAATGAGCAGTTCTTC. It codes for CASSPTGSSYNEQFF.

The chain employs TRBV5-1 and TRBJ2-1; TRBD2 aligns across 8 bases. This CDR3 region has 18 residues. CDR1 is SGHRS and CDR2 is YFSETQ in the germline V gene. Trimming removed 2 bases from V and 7 bases from J; junction bases left unmatched: 17. The CDR3 region is CASSFYSPSGGPGNEQFF. The CDR3 DNA is TGCGCCAGCAGCTTTTACTCTCCGTCGGGAGGGCCCGGAAATGAGCAGTTCTTC.

This clonotype was found a few times. The chain links TRBV7-6 to TRBJ2-3, with D unresolved. Germline assignment: CDR1 SGHVS and CDR2 FNYEAQ. This CDR3 is built from 16 residues. V gave up 1 base and J gave up 0 bases, with 11 bases separating them. The CDR3 DNA follows: TGTGCCAGCAGCTTAGGTCCGTCCACTAGCACAGATACGCAGTATTTT. Its protein product is CASSLGPSTSTDTQYF.

This clonotype showed up many times. V and J are TRBV15 and TRBJ2-6; TRBD1 aligns across 7 bases. Germline values: CDR1 LNHNV, CDR2 YYDKDF (reference sequence). The CDR3 contains 16 residues. Trimming at V came to 1 base and at J to 1 base, leaving 1 base not matched to a gene. The DNA of the CDR3 is TGTGCCACCAGCAGAGGGGACAGTTCTGGGGCCAACGTCCTGACTTTC. It codes for CATSRGDSSGANVLTF.

This chain connects TRBV3-1 to TRBJ1-6; TRBD1 aligns across 7 bases. Trimming cost V 4 bases and J 9 bases; bases outside gene matches: 3. The germline V gene encodes CDR1 LGHDT and CDR2 YNNKEL (reference sequence). CDR3 size: 13 residues. CDR3 amino acids: CASSRDSGSPLHF. CDR3 in DNA: TGTGCCAGCAGCCGGGACAGTGGTTCACCCCTCCACTTT. Drawing the rest from reference TRBV3-1 and TRBJ1-6, the complete variable domain is DTAVSQTPKYLVTQMGNDKSIKCEQNLGHDTMYWYKQDSKKFLKIMFSYNNKELIINETVPNRFSPKSPDKAHLNLHINSLELGDSAVYFCASSRDSGSPLHFGNGTRLTVT.

This clonotype was seen only a few times. This chain connects TRBV12-3 or TRBV12-4 to TRBJ2-3; no reliable D call. The CDR3 contains 14 residues. V was shortened by 7 bases and J by 2 bases, with 13 bases between the two germline ends. The CDR3 nucleotides are TGTGCCAGCACCCTAGGCCGGGCCACAGATACGCAGTATTTT. It specifies CASTLGRATDTQYF.

This clonotype was found a few times. The J gene is TRBJ2-1, the V gene TRBV3-1; D call uncertain. Trimming removed 0 bases from V and 6 bases from J, with 9 bases in between. The CDR3 runs to 14 residues. The germline gives CDR1 LGHDT, CDR2 YNNKEL (reference sequence). CDR3 nucleotide sequence: TGTGCCAGCAGCCAAGATTTACCGATCAATGAGCAGTTCTTC. Protein product: CASSQDLPINEQFF.

There are a few counts of this clonotype. CDR3 sequence: CATSTTGTGGTEQYF. CDR3 DNA sequence: TGTGCCACCAGCACAACCGGGACAGGGGGGACCGAGCAGTACTTC. V is TRBV15 and J is TRBJ2-7; 11 nucleotides match TRBD1. The V segment lost 4 bases and the J segment 6 bases; nucleotides outside the gene matches: 8. CDR3 length equals 15 residues. The germline V gene encodes CDR1 LNHNV and CDR2 YYDKDF (reference sequence).

This clonotype was counted at least ten times. The chain is built from TRBV12-3 or TRBV12-4 and TRBJ2-5; 7 nucleotides align to TRBD2. The CDR3 runs 15 residues. The ends lost 1 base at V and 2 bases at J; junction bases unmatched: 4. The CDR3: CASSLGAGVQETQYF. CDR3 coding DNA: TGTGCCAGCAGTTTAGGTGCGGGGGTACAAGAGACCCAGTACTTC.

A remark on this clonotype: An end of the junction differs from the germline gene, which may be a read error. The chain combines TRBV14 with TRBJ2-7; possible D gene TRBD2, 5 bases. Germline-derived CDR1 and CDR2 are SGHDN and FVKESK. This CDR3 region has 17 residues. The CDR3 spells CASSEDRRGSKPYEQYF. The DNA for the CDR3 is TGTGCCAGCAGCGAAGATCGGAGAGGGAGCAAGCCTTACGAGCAGTACTTC.

This clonotype was found many times. The rearrangement uses TRBV10-1 and TRBJ2-1, with TRBD2 matching over 9 bases. Trimming at V came to 0 bases and at J to 7 bases, leaving 7 bases not matched to a gene. The V gene's germline CDR1 is WNHNN and CDR2 SYGVQD (reference sequence). This CDR3 contains 16 residues. The CDR3 nucleotides are TGCGCCAGCAGTGAGTCGTGGCTAGCGGGACGGAATGAGCAGTTCTTC. It encodes CASSESWLAGRNEQFF.